This is a list of T cell receptor beta chains from one sample in a study of T cells after yellow fever vaccination. Each CDR3 protein gets one entry after TCRdb re-called the 5' RACE reads with MiXCR. The table includes 200,000 to 250,000 distinct CDR3 sequences, approximately 3% detected once. The source was CD4+ T cells sorted from PBMCs, collected 10 days after the yellow fever booster vaccination. The receptors stem from a man aged 18 to 29 who received the YFV17D yellow fever vaccine. Each CDR3 is given with its conserved first and last residue. Each record gives: J gene, V gene, clone size, D gene, CDR3 DNA, CDR3 protein. A D gene is named only where the DNA matches it firmly. Size tells how often a clone was seen (once, few, many) or the class of an expanded clone, and some rows leave it out.

J gene: TRBJ2-3; V gene: TRBV20-1; clone size: few; D gene: .; CDR3 DNA: TGCAGTGCTAGCTCGCCCTGGGATACGCAGTATTTT; CDR3 protein: CSASSPWDTQYF
J gene: TRBJ2-2; V gene: TRBV11-2; clone size: many; D gene: .; CDR3 DNA: TGTGCCAGCAGCCCCCTTCGGCGCGTAGAGCTGTTTTTT; CDR3 protein: CASSPLRRVELFF
J gene: TRBJ1-6; V gene: TRBV27; clone size: many; D gene: TRBD1; CDR3 DNA: TGTGCCAGCAGTCCCGTTTCCGGGACAGGGGGCAATAATTCACCCCTCCACTTT; CDR3 protein: CASSPVSGTGGNNSPLHF
J gene: TRBJ1-4; V gene: TRBV11-2; clone size: many; D gene: TRBD1; CDR3 DNA: TGTGCCAGCAGCTTAACGGGACAGGATGAAAAACTGTTTTTT; CDR3 protein: CASSLTGQDEKLFF
J gene: TRBJ1-5; V gene: TRBV12-3/TRBV12-4; clone size: many; D gene: .; CDR3 DNA: TGTGCCAGCAGTGGGTTGACAGGCGCAACTCAGCCCCAGCATTTT; CDR3 protein: CASSGLTGATQPQHF
J gene: TRBJ2-7; V gene: TRBV9; clone size: many; D gene: TRBD1; CDR3 DNA: TGTGCCAGCAGCGTAGCTGGGGGACAGGGGGACTACGAGCAGTACTTC; CDR3 protein: CASSVAGGQGDYEQYF
J gene: TRBJ2-2; V gene: TRBV2; clone size: .; D gene: TRBD2; CDR3 DNA: TGTGTGCGGACTAGCGGGGCCGCGAACACCGGGGAGCTGTTTTTT; CDR3 protein: CVRTSGAANTGELFF
J gene: TRBJ2-5; V gene: TRBV5-4; clone size: few; D gene: .; CDR3 DNA: TGTGCCAGCAGCTTGCCTACTGTCGAGACCCAGTACTTC; CDR3 protein: CASSLPTVETQYF
J gene: TRBJ2-3; V gene: TRBV29-1; clone size: few; D gene: .; CDR3 DNA: TGCAGCGTCTATTACAGCACAGATACGCAGTATTTT; CDR3 protein: CSVYYSTDTQYF
J gene: TRBJ1-2; V gene: TRBV20-1; clone size: few; D gene: TRBD1; CDR3 DNA: TGCAGTGCTAGTCAGGGACAGGGCAACTATGGCTACACCTTC; CDR3 protein: CSASQGQGNYGYTF
J gene: TRBJ1-2; V gene: TRBV6-5; clone size: few; D gene: .; CDR3 DNA: TGTGCCAGCAGACGACATAGGACGGCTGTTTATGGCTACACCTTC; CDR3 protein: CASRRHRTAVYGYTF
J gene: TRBJ2-5; V gene: TRBV6-5; clone size: .; D gene: .; CDR3 DNA: TGTGCCAGCAGTAGAGAGGTGGCATTGAAAGAGACCCAGTACTTC; CDR3 protein: CASSREVALKETQYF
J gene: TRBJ1-1; V gene: TRBV19; clone size: few; D gene: .; CDR3 DNA: TGTGCCAGTAGTAACCTAGGGAACACTGAAGCTTTCTTT; CDR3 protein: CASSNLGNTEAFF
J gene: TRBJ2-7; V gene: TRBV11-2; clone size: .; D gene: .; CDR3 DNA: TGTGCCAGCAGCTTAGTGGCTGGGGGCTCCTACGAGCAGTACTTC; CDR3 protein: CASSLVAGGSYEQYF
J gene: TRBJ1-3; V gene: TRBV12-3/TRBV12-4; clone size: few; D gene: .; CDR3 DNA: TGTGCCAGCAGTTTAGCGGACAGATACTCTGGAAACACCATATATTTT; CDR3 protein: CASSLADRYSGNTIYF